The 20 T cell receptor beta chains presented below share a single source sample, sequenced in a study of OX40 agonist ivuxolimab in advanced cancers. The library was produced with the immunoSEQ multiplex PCR assay. In TCRdb, the immuneACCESS table is reduced to in-frame sequences with V and J assigned. These tables do not hold every clone; where another copy was compared, an unresolved V gene accounts for under half, and the others remain unexplained. Within this sample are 20,000 to 25,000 clones, with nearly 90% of them counted one time only. The top ten clonotypes cover 34% of the sample. Here the sequenced sample was CD4+ or CD8+ T cells sorted from blood, taken in a trial of the OX40 agonist ivuxolimab. These receptors all come from an adult with an advanced solid tumor such as melanoma, head and neck, liver or kidney cancer.

The CDR3 nucleotides are TGTGCCAGCAGCCTGGTGTCTGGGGGCGTCGAGCAGTTCTTC. Amino acid sequence: CASSLVSGGVEQFF. The chain uses TRBV5-6 and TRBJ2-1; a possible D gene is TRBD1 (6 bases). From germline, CDR1 is SGHDT and CDR2 YYEEEE. V shed 4 bases and J shed 10 bases, with 18 bases lying between them. The CDR3 covers 14 residues.

This rearrangement joins TRBV9 to TRBJ2-1, with 9 bases lining up with TRBD2. Germline V CDR1 and CDR2: SGDLS, YYNGEE. CDR3 length: 15 residues. J was trimmed by 5 bases and V by 6 bases; bases with no gene match: 9. CDR3 region: CASTPGTSLNNEQFF. The CDR3 DNA follows: TGTGCCAGCACCCCGGGGACTAGCCTAAACAATGAGCAGTTCTTC. Variable domain in full (rest from reference TRBV9 and TRBJ2-1): DSGVTQTPKHLITATGQRVTLRCSPRSGDLSVYWYQQSLDQGLQFLIQYYNGEERAKGNILERFSAQQFPDLHSELNLSSLELGDSALYFCASTPGTSLNNEQFFGPGTRLTVL.

The rearrangement uses TRBV7-8 and TRBJ2-1, with D maybe TRBD1 (5 bases). CDR3 length: 15 residues. V lost 4 bases and J 4 bases, leaving 14 bases between the germline ends. CDR1 is SGHVS, CDR2 FQNEAQ, per germline. The CDR3 loop is CASSSYSDRYNEQFF. CDR3 nucleotides: TGTGCCAGCAGCTCCTACTCTGACAGATACAATGAGCAGTTCTTC.

This sequence joins TRBV5-5 and TRBJ2-5; 7 bases match TRBD1. Judging by the DNA end, TRBJ2-7 fits better; the J call may be wrong. CDR3 length: 15 amino acids. CDR1 SGHKS and CDR2 YYEKEE come from the germline V gene (reference sequence). CDR3 sequence reads: CASSLSPGGQIEQYF. The DNA of the CDR3 is TGTGCCAGCAGCTTAAGTCCAGGGGGACAGATCGAGCAGTACTTC.

The chain has TRBV7-9 and TRBJ2-3, with D uncertain. The germline V and J ends were trimmed by 4 bases and 2 bases, with 13 bases remaining between them. Germline V lookup: CDR1 SEHNR, CDR2 FQNEAQ (reference sequence). This CDR3 comprises 15 residues. CDR3 region: CASSSLVSFTDTQYF. DNA for the CDR3: TGTGCCAGCAGCTCCCTCGTGTCCTTCACAGATACGCAGTATTTT.

V is TRBV12-5 and J is TRBJ2-3; TRBD2 matches 7 bases. Germline V gene lookup returns CDR1 LGHNT and CDR2 FRNRAP. V was clipped by 0 bases and J by 3 bases; unmatched bases: 15. This CDR3 has 19 amino acids. This chain's CDR3 is CASGLVLLSSRESTDTQYF. DNA of the CDR3: TGTGCTAGTGGTTTGGTACTTTTGTCGTCGCGGGAGTCGACAGATACGCAGTATTTT.

The chain uses TRBV5-1 and TRBJ2-1; 7 bases are a match to TRBD2. Germline V CDR1 and CDR2: SGHRS, YFSETQ. The ends lost 0 bases at V and 4 bases at J; junction bases unmatched: 4. There are 15 residues in the CDR3. DNA of the CDR3: TGCGCCAGCAGCTTGGTGGGCGGGGGATACAATGAGCAGTTCTTC. This encodes CASSLVGGGYNEQFF.

The chain employs TRBV29-1 and TRBJ2-1; D might be TRBD1 or TRBD2, each matching 5 bases. The V gene lost 4 bases and the J gene lost 8 bases, with 15 bases spanning the gap. Looked up from germline, CDR1 is SQVTM and CDR2 is ANQGSEA. CDR3 length: 13 residues. DNA of the CDR3: TGCAGCGTTGCGCCGGGACCTTGGGATGAGCAGTTCTTC. Its protein product is CSVAPGPWDEQFF.

The chain joins TRBV4-3 to TRBJ2-1; TRBD2 matches 8 bases. V shed 1 base and J 4 bases; nucleotides not matched to a gene: 3. Germline CDR1 is LGHNA and CDR2 is YSLEER. This CDR3 has 15 amino acids. In nucleotides, the CDR3 is TGCGCCAGCAGCCAAGCGGGAGGGTCTTACAATGAGCAGTTCTTC. Translated, it gives CASSQAGGSYNEQFF.

The chain has TRBV4-3 and TRBJ2-2, with 9 bases identical to TRBD2. The CDR3 sequence is 17 residues long. With V trimmed by 0 bases and J by 6 bases, 8 bases remained unmatched. The germline gives CDR1 LGHNA, CDR2 YSLEER. The CDR3: CASSQESSGSEAGELFF. Written as DNA, the CDR3 is TGCGCCAGCAGCCAAGAGAGTAGCGGGAGTGAAGCCGGGGAGCTGTTTTTT.

V usage is TRBV7-8 and J usage is TRBJ2-5, with TRBD2 matching 7 bases. CDR3 size: 19 residues. The germline V gene encodes CDR1 SGHVS and CDR2 FQNEAQ. After removal of 5 bases from V and 5 bases from J, the junction contained 23 bases not matched to a gene. In nucleotides, the CDR3 is TGTGCCAGCAGCCCAAAGCCCCCTAGCGGAAATCGTCGTGTTGAGACCCAGTACTTC. It codes for CASSPKPPSGNRRVETQYF.

The rearrangement uses TRBV11-3 and TRBJ2-1; tentative D call: TRBD2 (6 bases). Deletions cut 4 bases from V and 6 bases from J, with 13 bases between. Germline V lookup: CDR1 SGHNT, CDR2 YENEEA. The CDR3 sequence is 14 residues long. CDR3 amino acids: CASSSRGIGNEQFF. The CDR3 coding sequence is TGTGCCAGCAGCTCCCGGGGGATTGGCAATGAGCAGTTCTTC.

The rearrangement uses TRBV6-5 and TRBJ2-1; D may correspond to TRBD1 or TRBD2 (5 bases each). Germline CDR1 reads MNHEY; CDR2 reads SVGAGI. This CDR3 has 16 residues. The V gene lost 2 bases and the J gene lost 10 bases, with 21 bases spanning the gap. CDR3 in DNA: TGTGCCAGCAGTTACCCGGGGCTAGCCTCCGGGGAGGAGCAGTTCTTC. Its protein is CASSYPGLASGEEQFF.

The V gene is TRBV7-9, the J gene TRBJ1-1, with a tentative D call TRBD1 (5 bases). CDR1 is SEHNR, CDR2 FQNEAQ, per germline (reference sequence). V was trimmed by 2 bases and J by 1 base, leaving 17 bases between them. CDR3 length equals 17 residues. CDR3 sequence (DNA): TGTGCCAGCAGCTTATCTGCAGGGATAAGTACGAACACTGAAGCTTTCTTT. Translated, it gives CASSLSAGISTNTEAFF.

The table lists this clone with a few counts. The chain employs TRBV19 and TRBJ2-2; no reliable D call. The V end lost 5 bases, the J end lost 0 bases, and 13 bases lay between the germline ends. Germline V gene data show CDR1 as LNHDA and CDR2 as SQIVND (reference sequence). The CDR3 length is 16 residues. The DNA for the CDR3 is TGTGCCAGTAGTCCGTCTCCGAGAGCGAACACCGGGGAGCTGTTTTTT. This encodes CASSPSPRANTGELFF.

The CDR3 nucleotides read TGTGCCAGCAGCTCGTGGACAGCCTACGAGCAGTACTTC. Translating gives CASSSWTAYEQYF. The chain is built from TRBV11-3 and TRBJ2-7; possibly TRBD1 for D (6 bases). Germline CDR1 reads SGHNT; CDR2 reads YENEEA. V was clipped by 4 bases and J by 2 bases, with 9 bases between them. This CDR3 is built from 13 residues.

Concerning this clone itself: Other nucleotide sequences from this sample produce the same CDR3. The genes are TRBV6-5 and TRBJ1-1; the match to TRBD1 covers 7 bases. The length of the CDR3 is 11 residues. In germline, CDR1 is MNHEY, CDR2 SVGAGI. V gave up 7 bases and J gave up 6 bases; unmatched junction bases: 2. CDR3 nucleotides: TGTGCCAGCAACAGGGGCCCTGAAGCTTTCTTT. Translation: CASNRGPEAFF.

This clone was seen a single time. The chain is built from TRBV5-3 and TRBJ2-7; no definite D call. TRBV5-3 is classed as an ORF, of uncertain function. Trimming cost V 9 bases and J 4 bases, with 11 bases left between them. The CDR3 has 11 amino acids. In DNA, the CDR3 is TGTGCCACCGTGGAAGGATACGAGCAGTACTTC. Translated, it gives CATVEGYEQYF.

This rearrangement joins TRBV10-2 to TRBJ2-7; 11 bases are shared with TRBD2. The V gene end was trimmed by 6 bases and the J gene end by 6 bases; junction bases not matched to a gene: 7. The CDR3 extends over 14 amino acids. The germline V gene has CDR1 WSHSY and CDR2 SAAADI. CDR3 in amino acids: CASSTSGRLGEQYF. DNA for the CDR3: TGCGCCAGCAGCACTAGCGGGAGACTGGGCGAGCAGTACTTC.

This rearrangement joins TRBV11-2 to TRBJ2-7; D is uncertain. This CDR3 region has 14 residues. V was pared by 3 bases and J by 2 bases, with 11 bases between. CDR1 is SGHAT, CDR2 FQNNGV, per germline. The DNA of the CDR3 is TGTGCCAGCAGCTTCGGTGGCTCGGCCTACGAGCAGTACTTC. Encoded protein: CASSFGGSAYEQYF.